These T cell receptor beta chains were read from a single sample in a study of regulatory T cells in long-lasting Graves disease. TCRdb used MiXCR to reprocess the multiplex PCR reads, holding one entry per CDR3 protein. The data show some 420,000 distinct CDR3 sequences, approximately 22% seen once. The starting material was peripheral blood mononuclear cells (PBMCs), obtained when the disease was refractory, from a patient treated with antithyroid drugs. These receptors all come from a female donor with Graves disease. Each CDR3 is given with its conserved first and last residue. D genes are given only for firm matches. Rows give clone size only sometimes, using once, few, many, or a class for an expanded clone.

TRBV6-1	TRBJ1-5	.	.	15	CASSPYGYSNQPQHF	TGTGCCAGCAGTCCCTACGGGTATAGCAATCAGCCCCAGCATTTT
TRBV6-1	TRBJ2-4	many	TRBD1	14	CASNPGGQGNIQYF	TGTGCCAGCAACCCTGGGGGACAGGGAAACATTCAGTACTTC
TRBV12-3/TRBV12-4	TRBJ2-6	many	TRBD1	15	CASRTGDTGANVLTF	TGTGCCAGCAGGACAGGGGATACTGGGGCCAACGTCCTGACTTTC
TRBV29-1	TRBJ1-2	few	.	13	CSIGVAGAGGYTF	TGCAGCATAGGGGTTGCGGGGGCTGGCGGCTACACCTTC
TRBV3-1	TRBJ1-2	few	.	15	CASSQVAGAGYGYTF	TGTGCCAGCAGCCAAGTTGCGGGGGCGGGCTATGGCTACACCTTC
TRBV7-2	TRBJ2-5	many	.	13	CASSPHPKETQYF	TGTGCCAGCAGCCCCCACCCCAAAGAGACCCAGTACTTC
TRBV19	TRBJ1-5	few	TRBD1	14	CASGTTGGDQPQHF	TGTGCCAGTGGAACAACAGGGGGTGATCAGCCCCAGCATTTT
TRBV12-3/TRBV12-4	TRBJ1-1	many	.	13	CASSQGSRTEAFF	TGTGCCAGCAGCCAGGGGTCCCGCACTGAAGCTTTCTTT
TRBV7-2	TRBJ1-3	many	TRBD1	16	CASSRDSPGSGNTIYF	TGTGCCAGCAGCAGGGACAGCCCAGGCTCTGGAAACACCATATATTTT
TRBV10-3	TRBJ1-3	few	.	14	CATRLGETGNTIYF	TGTGCCACCCGCCTGGGGGAAACTGGAAACACCATATATTTT
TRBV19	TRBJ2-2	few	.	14	CASSIDQGPGELFF	TGTGCCAGTAGTATAGACCAGGGGCCCGGGGAGCTGTTTTTT
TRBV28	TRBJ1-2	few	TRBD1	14	CASSEGTGYYGYTF	TGTGCCAGCAGTGAAGGGACAGGGTACTATGGCTACACCTTC
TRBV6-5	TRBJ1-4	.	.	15	CASSYSGGGNEKLFF	TGTGCCAGCAGTTATTCTGGGGGAGGTAATGAAAAACTGTTTTTT
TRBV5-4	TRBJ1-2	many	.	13	CASSLKGTGGYTF	TGTGCCAGCAGCTTAAAAGGGACTGGTGGCTACACCTTC
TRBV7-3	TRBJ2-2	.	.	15	CASSLNGGGTGELFF	TGTGCCAGCAGCTTAAACGGGGGCGGCACCGGGGAGCTGTTTTTT
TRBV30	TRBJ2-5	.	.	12	CAWGGTQETQYF	TGTGCCTGGGGGGGGACCCAAGAGACCCAGTACTTC
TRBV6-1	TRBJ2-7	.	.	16	CASTPTRGRLSYEQYF	TGTGCCAGCACCCCTACCAGAGGGAGGTTATCCTACGAGCAGTACTTC
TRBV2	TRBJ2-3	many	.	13	CASSGQGEDTQYF	TGTGCCAGCAGTGGTCAAGGAGAGGATACGCAGTATTTT
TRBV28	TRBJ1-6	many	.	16	CASRKAGSSYNSPLHF	TGTGCCAGCAGGAAGGCAGGCAGCTCCTATAATTCACCCCTCCACTTT
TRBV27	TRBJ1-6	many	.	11	CASRGRRALHF	TGTGCCAGCAGGGGACGGCGGGCCCTCCACTTT
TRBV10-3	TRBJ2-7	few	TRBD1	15	CAIRPDRGLVQAQYF	TGTGCCATCAGACCGGACAGGGGACTCGTTCAGGCGCAGTACTTC
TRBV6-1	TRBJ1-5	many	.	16	CANSYPQGYLNQPQHF	TGTGCCAACTCGTATCCTCAGGGATACCTCAATCAGCCCCAGCATTTT
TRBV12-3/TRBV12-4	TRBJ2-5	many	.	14	CASMVGRNQETQYF	TGTGCCAGCATGGTTGGACGTAATCAAGAGACCCAGTACTTC
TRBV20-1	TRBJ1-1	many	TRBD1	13	CSAAGGLGTEAFF	TGCAGTGCGGCAGGGGGCTTAGGGACTGAAGCTTTCTTT
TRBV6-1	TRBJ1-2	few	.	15	CASRPSGANNYGYTF	TGTGCCAGCAGGCCCTCGGGGGCGAATAACTATGGCTACACCTTC
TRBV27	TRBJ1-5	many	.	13	CASSFSSNQPQHF	TGTGCCAGCAGCTTCTCCAGCAATCAGCCCCAGCATTTT
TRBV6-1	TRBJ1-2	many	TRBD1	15	CASSQRDRGRDGYTF	TGTGCCAGCAGTCAACGGGACAGGGGAAGAGATGGCTACACCTTC
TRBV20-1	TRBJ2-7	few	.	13	CSASRDRYYEQYF	TGCAGTGCTAGTCGGGATAGGTACTACGAGCAGTACTTC
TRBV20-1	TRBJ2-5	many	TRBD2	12	CSANGGGETQYF	TGCAGTGCTAATGGGGGGGGAGAGACCCAGTACTTC
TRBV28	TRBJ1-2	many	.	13	CASSLTSSYGYTF	TGTGCCAGCAGTTTAACTTCCTCCTATGGCTACACCTTC
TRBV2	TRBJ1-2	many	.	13	CASSEVGRYGYTF	TGTGCCAGCAGTGAAGTGGGGCGTTATGGCTACACCTTC
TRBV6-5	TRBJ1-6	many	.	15	CASSYSIEVGSPLHF	TGTGCCAGCAGTTACTCGATTGAAGTCGGTTCACCCCTCCACTTT
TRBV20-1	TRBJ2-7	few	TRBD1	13	CSPTGTGRNEQYF	TGCTCCCCTACCGGGACAGGGAGAAACGAGCAGTACTTC
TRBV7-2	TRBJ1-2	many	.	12	CASSTDSLGYTF	TGTGCCAGCAGCACAGACAGCTTAGGCTACACCTTC
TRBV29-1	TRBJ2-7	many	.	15	CSVEVYRTSASEQYF	TGCAGCGTTGAAGTATACAGGACATCGGCCAGCGAGCAGTACTTC
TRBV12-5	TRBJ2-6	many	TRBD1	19	CASGHRGRENGSGANVLTF	TGTGCTAGTGGCCACAGGGGGCGGGAGAACGGCTCTGGGGCCAACGTCCTGACTTTC
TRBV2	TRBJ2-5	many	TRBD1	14	CASVTGVTWETQYF	TGTGCCAGCGTAACAGGGGTCACATGGGAGACCCAGTACTTC
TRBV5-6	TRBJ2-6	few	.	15	CASSNSPARANVLTF	TGTGCCAGCAGCAATTCCCCGGCCAGGGCCAACGTCCTGACTTTC